The clone carrying this T cell receptor (beta chain) was seen at least ten times. The sample carries other DNA sequences with the same CDR3. The data originate from a study of blood T cell repertoires in COVID-19. Across the study: Sample material is recorded as cDNA or gDNA derived from T cells, B-cell-depleted T cells, or PBMCs.

Produced via immunoSEQ multiplex PCR; TCRdb's table is partial and in-frame only. The sample has about 370,000 clones, 85% to 90% seen once. Clinical history as reported by participants underpinned cohort assignment. Before being deemed recovered, Cohort 3 donors had two negative PCRs, clearance, or symptom resolution. Germline values: CDR1 LGHDT, CDR2 YNNKEL (reference sequence). The CDR3 covers 15 residues. Losses at the gene ends were 4 bases for V and 4 bases for J; bases not matched to a gene: 9. The TCR was taken from a woman aged 25 to 39 who had recovered from COVID-19. The sequenced sample was PBMCs or T cells enriched from blood (not recorded which). This rearrangement joins TRBV3-1 (or the pseudogene TRBV3-2) to TRBJ2-7; 8 positions agree with TRBD1. The CDR3 DNA reads TGTGCCAGCAGCCCAAGAAACAGGGGGAGTTACGAGCAGTACTTC. Amino acids: CASSPRNRGSYEQYF.